This TCR beta chain was captured in a study of cytomegalovirus exposure and HLA in healthy donors. Germline CDR1 reads SGHVS; CDR2 reads FNYEAQ. CDR3 size: 15 residues. V was shortened by 5 bases and J by 2 bases, with 13 bases between the two germline ends. Turning to this clone: Its antigen is not identified.

PCR amplification relied on 60 Vbeta primers (plus 13 Jbeta primers). Clones were sequenced by immunoSEQ multiplex PCR, and TCRdb holds only the in-frame ones, with some missing. Of roughly 98,000 clones listed, about three quarters are singletons. Overall study results and limits: Analysis was performed later, and it showed HLA-associated TCR beta chains to be more clonally expanded than equally common others. Some TCR beta chains (more than 150 of them) were listed as cytomegalovirus-associated. Immune exposure data for these donors was limited to CMV serostatus. Per published reports, the classifier diagnosed cytomegalovirus status with high specificity and sensitivity.

The sequenced sample consisted of PBMCs. This sequence was found in a man in his forties in good health and CMV-seronegative. The chain recombines TRBV7-6 with TRBJ1-5, with D perhaps matching TRBD1 (6 bases). The CDR3 region has the DNA TGTGCCAGCAGCCTCGGGGGGGCAGGCAATCAGCCCCAGCATTTT. Protein: CASSLGGAGNQPQHF.